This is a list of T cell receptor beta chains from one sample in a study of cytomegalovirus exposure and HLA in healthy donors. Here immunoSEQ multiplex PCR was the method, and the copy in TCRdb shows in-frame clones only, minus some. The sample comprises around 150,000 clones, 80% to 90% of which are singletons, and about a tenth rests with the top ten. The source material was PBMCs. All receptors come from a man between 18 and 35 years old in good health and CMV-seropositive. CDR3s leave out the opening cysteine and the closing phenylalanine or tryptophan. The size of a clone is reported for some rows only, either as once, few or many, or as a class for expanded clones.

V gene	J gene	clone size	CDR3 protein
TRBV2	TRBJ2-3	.	ASKQGLGDTQY
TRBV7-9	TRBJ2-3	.	ASSLGAGLTDTQY
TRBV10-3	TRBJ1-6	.	AISAKGADSPLH
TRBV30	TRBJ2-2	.	AWSVLLGAVGELF
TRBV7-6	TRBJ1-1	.	ASSLTGGGGEAF
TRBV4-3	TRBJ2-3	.	ASSHGAGGVIDTQY
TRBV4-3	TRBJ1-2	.	ASSRDRWYGYT
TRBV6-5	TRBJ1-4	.	ASSPGQGMNEKLF
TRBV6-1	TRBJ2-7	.	ASREGFTPYEQY
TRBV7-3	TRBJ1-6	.	ASSSGLPPLH
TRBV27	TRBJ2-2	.	ASSLNEGAVFLTGELF
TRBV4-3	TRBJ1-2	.	ASSQKGEGVDGYT
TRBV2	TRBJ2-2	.	ASMSGFANTGELF
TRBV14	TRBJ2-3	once	ASSQVWAEDTQY
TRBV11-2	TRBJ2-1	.	ASSLGGASGNEQF
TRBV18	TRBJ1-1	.	ASRTGKNTEAF
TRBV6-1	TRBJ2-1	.	ASSEAGQVPYNEQF
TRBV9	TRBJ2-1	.	ASSGPERGGGEQF
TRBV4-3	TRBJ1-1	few	ASSQDMAGGTNTEAF
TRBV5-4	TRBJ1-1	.	ASRRTGGWNTEAF
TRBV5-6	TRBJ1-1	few	ASSFDTGRGTEAF
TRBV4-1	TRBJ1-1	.	ASSQEQANTEAF
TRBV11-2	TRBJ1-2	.	ASAPPGGNYGYT
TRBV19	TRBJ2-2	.	ASTNAGLHAKNTGELF
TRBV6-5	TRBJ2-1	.	ASSYLAGVYNEQF
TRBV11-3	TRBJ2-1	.	ASSQGQGSYNEQF
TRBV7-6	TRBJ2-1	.	ASSLAGGRVYPYNEQF
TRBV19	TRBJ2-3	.	ASSLGPSPTDTQY
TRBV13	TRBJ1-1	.	ASSIDRGTEAF
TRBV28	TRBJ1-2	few	AGGAGLGGYT
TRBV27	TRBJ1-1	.	ASSGTGAFTEAF
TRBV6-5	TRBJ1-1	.	ASSYGGMNTEAF
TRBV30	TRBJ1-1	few	AWSIQGRTEAF
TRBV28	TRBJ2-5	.	ASSKPGLGWVTQETQY
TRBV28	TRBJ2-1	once	ASSPMSSGGLYYNEQF
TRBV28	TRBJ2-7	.	ASSLLGGISYEQY
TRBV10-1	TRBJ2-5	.	ASSETSGNIETQY
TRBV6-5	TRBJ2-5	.	ASRRRDRGETQY
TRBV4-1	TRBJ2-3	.	ASSQINSGLPTDTQY
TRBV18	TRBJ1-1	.	ASSPLGGTLGKAF
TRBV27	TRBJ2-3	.	ASSLSGGGPDTQY
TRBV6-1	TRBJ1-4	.	ASHLQGREKLF
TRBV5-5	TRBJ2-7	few	ASRGADWYEQY
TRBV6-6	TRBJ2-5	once	ASSYSGRQETQY